This TCR beta chain was recorded in a study of cytomegalovirus exposure and HLA in healthy donors (dated by TCRdb to the late 2010s). About the full investigation: In an earlier analysis of some 610 of the donors, 276 Gb of sequence data and approximately 100 million unique TCR beta sequences from about 179 million T cells were reported. Approximately 300 gigabases of sequencing data and around 90 million unique TCR sequences made up an early release that covered several hundred HLA-typed donors. The genetic ancestry cluster associated with self-reported Caucasian donors included 65% to 90% of the approximately 430 genotyped donors. The study aimed to test whether cataloging public T cell receptors could reveal signatures of past pathogen exposure. The study used immunosequencing to profile the T cell repertoires of approximately 650 subjects and linked those repertoires to cytomegalovirus serostatus. Besides the first cohort of hundreds of subjects, a separate validation cohort made up of 120 different subjects was used. High-throughput TCR immunosequencing, statistical association of individual TCRs with disease status, and machine learning were combined to predict cytomegalovirus infection status. In a later analysis, previously published TCR beta repertoires from hundreds of donors were re-analyzed and high-resolution HLA genotyping was added so that TCR occurrence patterns could be studied. Rather than drawing on any new phenotypic data, the later analysis identified candidate immune exposures from TCR beta sequences and the way those sequences occurred across donors. An earlier analysis of around 540 of the donors applied high-throughput TCR beta sequencing to assess whether each TCR beta V gene segment acted as functional or pseudogenic. Donor age, sex, ethnicity and CMV serostatus were compiled alongside the repertoire data. A later genetic analysis used genome-wide SNP genotypes for about three fifths of the 666 donors, treating that subset as a discovery cohort. All discovery cohort repertoires had been generated using a single sequencing platform. HLA typing covered class I and class II loci at four-digit resolution. The number of donors typed differed by locus, with about 629-630 for A, B, C, DRB1 and DQB1, approximately 500 for DQA1, about 610 for DPA1, and some 440 for DPB1. Four to six DR-DQ haplotypes were handled as single units for association and clustering, since linkage in the cohort was strong. On average, 235,054 unique TCR beta nucleotide sequences were sequenced per donor among some 420 genotyped donors of the cohort, with around 19% of those sequences being non-productive. Overall results and qualifications from the work: Compared with equally common non-associated chains, HLA-associated TCR beta chains in a later analysis were more clonally expanded and had lower generation probabilities. CMV serostatus was the only immune exposure information available for the cohort. Because HLA typing was unavailable for some donors at each locus, only the typed subset was used in association tests. In vitro tests confirmed that a few of the cytomegalovirus-associated TCR beta chains recognize cytomegalovirus antigens. The study listed 150 to 200 TCR beta chains as associated with cytomegalovirus. Linkage disequilibrium might explain the correlated functional status among segregating V segments, but an unknown experimental factor could not be excluded. In a later analysis, most CMV-associated TCR beta chains were found to appear HLA-restricted, with HLA associations seemingly driven largely by CMV exposure. A later analysis associated 15,000 or so TCR beta sequences with specific HLA alleles at a false discovery rate of 0.05. In a later genetic analysis, a missense DCLRE1C variant was associated with V-gene and J-gene trimming of TCR beta chains, and the association was replicated in an independent cohort. A further reported finding was that TCR beta sequences accurately predicted the HLA-A and HLA-B alleles for most subjects in the first cohort. According to the authors, the approach could potentially be generalized to other disease states and immunological phenotypes. A cluster of highly shared sequence variants was judged likely to be a technical artifact of the sequencing pipeline. Some IMGT-functional V segments, including TRBV6-2 and TRBV6-3, could not be told apart with the 87-base-pair reads, so those segments were excluded. Several of the top co-occurrence clusters appeared to be linked to parvovirus B19, influenza, CMV and Epstein-Barr virus, according to a later analysis. In an earlier analysis of about 600 of the donors, most TCR beta V segments appeared in productive rearrangements about 87% or about 30% of the time, broadly matching IMGT annotations. The classifier was reported to diagnose cytomegalovirus status with high specificity and sensitivity in both the original cohort and the validation cohort. Because counts were too low, around 17 rarely observed V segments, including chromosome 9 orphons, were left out of the earlier analysis of approximately 580 of the donors. When HLA alleles, especially DR and DQ, strongly co-occurred, TCR associations were difficult to assign to individual alleles. Presence/absence analyses assumed roughly uniform sequencing depth across donors, an assumption that may not hold. Most TCR sequences were observed very rarely across donors, whereas some public TCRs were present in many individuals. In a later analysis, the rate of TCR association differed among HLA loci, with DRB1 alleles having the most associated TCRs and HLA-C alleles having the fewest. According to a later genetic analysis, donors in an Asian-associated ancestry cluster had fewer N-insertions in productive TCRs than the approximately 650-donor mean. The cohort was sequenced for TCR beta chains only, and without alpha or paired-chain data the features that could be detected were limited.

A word on this clone: Its antigen is currently not known. Base qualities are not provided; no much larger clone lies one nucleotide away.

The cohort consisted of 600 to 750 healthy bone marrow donors. At the time of sampling, all cohort members were nominally healthy, though unrecorded immune exposures were likely present. The donor tested CMV seropositive, placing the donor among the 250 to 350 seropositive members of the cohort. A peripheral blood sample was collected from each donor, and TCR beta sequencing was performed on peripheral blood mononuclear cells. Genomic DNA was extracted from the blood cell samples with the Qiagen DNeasy Blood Extraction Kit. Library generation was performed with the immunoSEQ multiplex PCR assay. A mixture of 60 forward primers for TCR Vbeta segments and 13 reverse primers for TCR Jbeta segments was used in the multiplex PCR. A multiplex PCR assay on genomic DNA amplified the CDR3 region of rearranged TCR beta genes. Amplified TCR beta libraries were sequenced as 87-base-pair reads on the Illumina HiSeq System. On the authors' methods: A later analysis tallied 75 million to 95 million unique TCR beta chains across the 550 to 850 repertoires, and roughly 11 million of those chains were shared by two or more donors. A nearest-neighbor algorithm error-corrected the raw reads and collapsed the reads into unique sequences, merging closely related sequences to remove PCR and sequencing errors. CDR3 sequences were aligned to IMGT reference sequences to assign V, D and J gene segments. Each retained sequence needed at least a six-nucleotide match to both a V gene segment and a J gene segment. A rearrangement was called productive if the CDR3 had no stop codons and remained in frame with V and J, and every other rearrangement was called non-productive. CDR3 was defined by IMGT convention, running from the second conserved V-encoded cysteine to the conserved J-encoded phenylalanine. The earlier analysis of about 500 of the donors excluded sequences that lacked an unambiguous match to a single V gene segment. An earlier analysis of roughly 590 of the donors called V segments functional above 56.7% productive rearrangements and segregating when the between-donor standard deviation exceeded 5%. A statistical classification framework was built for diagnosing cytomegalovirus status from the catalog of TCR beta chain sequences. A later analysis assigned V and J genes by comparing TCR nucleotide sequences with IMGT/GENE-DB human TR gene sequences. A later analysis assigned CDR3 sequences and most-parsimonious VDJ recombination scenarios with the TCRdist pipeline. In a later analysis, each TCR beta chain was defined by its CDR3 amino acid sequence together with its V-gene family, and reads without a unique V-gene family were excluded. As a way to deal with suspected cross-contamination and a sequencing artifact, a later analysis dropped approximately 570 nucleotide sequences that were highly shared and had low generation probability. In a later analysis, a clonal expansion index was calculated for each public chain from normalized within-repertoire ranks of inferred template counts. Generation probabilities in a later analysis came from a VDJ recombination model fitted to out-of-frame rearrangements, and those results were checked against IGoR. In a later analysis, hypergeometric tests were used to score TCR-TCR, TCR-HLA and TCR-CMV co-occurrence, with a repertoire-size bias correction applied to TCR pairs. To estimate false discovery rates, a later analysis permuted the HLA or CMV assignments 20 times. In a later analysis, co-occurring TCRs were grouped using DBSCAN, and TCRdist sequence similarity was added for clustering within HLA-allele-positive subsets. Repertoires with fewer than 30,000 or more than 120,000 public chains, plus five repertoires with anomalous nucleotide sharing, were excluded from co-occurrence clustering. The source is immuneACCESS, and TCRdb retained only in-frame sequences with V and J called. Part of the clones is not carried over; for the studies checked, unresolved V genes explain less than half of this, and the remainder is unexplained. V and J calls plus clone size are reproduced from that table; the DNA served to infer D and trimming. For this sample there are about 150,000 clones; approximately 85% appear just once. Around 6.5% of the sample belongs to the ten largest clones.

V loses 3 bases, J loses 7 bases, and the germline ends lie 15 bases apart. The CDR3 measures 15 amino acids from cysteine to phenylalanine. Just CDR3 DNA is preserved here, 45 bases in frame from base 1. CDR1 and CDR2 were assigned from the germline V gene (reference sequence) as LNHDA and SQIVND. The rearrangement combines TRBV19 with TRBJ2-2; the D gene is perhaps TRBD2, from 5 matching bases. Sequencing was performed on PBMCs. This clonotype originated in a middle-aged man in good health and CMV-seropositive. The DNA is as follows: TGTGCCAGTAGTATCGGCGGACTTCTAAGCGGGGAGCTGTTTTTT. It specifies CASSIGGLLSGELFF.